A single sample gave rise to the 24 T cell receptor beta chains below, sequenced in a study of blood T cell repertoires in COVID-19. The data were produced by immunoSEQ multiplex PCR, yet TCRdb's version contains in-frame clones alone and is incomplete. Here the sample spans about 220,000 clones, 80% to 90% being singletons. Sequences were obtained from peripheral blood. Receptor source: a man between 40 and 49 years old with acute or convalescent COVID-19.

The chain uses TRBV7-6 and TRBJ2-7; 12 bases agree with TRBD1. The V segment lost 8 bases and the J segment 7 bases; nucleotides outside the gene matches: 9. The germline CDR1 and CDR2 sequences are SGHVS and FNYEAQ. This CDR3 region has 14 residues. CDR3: CASGLGQGAGEQYF. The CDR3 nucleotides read TGTGCCAGCGGGCTGGGACAGGGGGCGGGAGAGCAGTACTTC.

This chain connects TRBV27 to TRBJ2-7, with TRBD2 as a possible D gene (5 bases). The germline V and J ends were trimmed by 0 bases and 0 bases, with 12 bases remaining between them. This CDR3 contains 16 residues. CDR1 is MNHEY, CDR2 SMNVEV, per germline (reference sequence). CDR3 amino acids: CASSLSAGAGSYEQYF. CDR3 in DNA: TGTGCCAGCAGTTTATCCGCCGGTGCGGGCTCCTACGAGCAGTACTTC.

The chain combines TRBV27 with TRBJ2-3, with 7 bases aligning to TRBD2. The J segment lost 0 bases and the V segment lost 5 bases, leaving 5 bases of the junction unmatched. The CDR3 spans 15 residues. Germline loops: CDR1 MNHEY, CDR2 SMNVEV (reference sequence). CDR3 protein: CASSPGTTSTDTQYF. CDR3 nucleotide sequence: TGTGCCAGCAGTCCCGGGACTACTAGCACAGATACGCAGTATTTT.

CDR3: CASSPVGEGGDTQYF. The CDR3 nucleotides read TGTGCCAGCAGTCCCGTGGGGGAGGGAGGGGATACGCAGTATTTT. The rearrangement links TRBV27 to TRBJ2-3, with TRBD2 identical over 7 bases. There are 15 residues in the CDR3. CDR1 MNHEY and CDR2 SMNVEV come from the germline V gene (reference sequence). J gave up 6 bases and V 5 bases, and 11 bases lay outside the gene matches.

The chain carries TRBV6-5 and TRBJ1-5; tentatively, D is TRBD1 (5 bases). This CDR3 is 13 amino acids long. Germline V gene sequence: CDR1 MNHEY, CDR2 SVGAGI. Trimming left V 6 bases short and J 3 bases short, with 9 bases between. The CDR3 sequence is CASRGHDNQPQHF. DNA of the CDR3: TGTGCCAGCAGAGGACACGACAATCAGCCCCAGCATTTT.

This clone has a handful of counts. CDR3 loop: CASSETGTSPLHF. In DNA form, the CDR3 reads TGTGCCAGCAGTGAAACAGGGACCTCACCCCTCCACTTT. The gene calls are TRBV27 and TRBJ1-6; tentative D call: TRBD1 (6 bases). This CDR3 has 13 amino acids. Trimming took 5 bases from V and 10 from J, leaving 12 bases between them. CDR1 and CDR2 from the germline V gene are MNHEY and SMNVEV (reference sequence).

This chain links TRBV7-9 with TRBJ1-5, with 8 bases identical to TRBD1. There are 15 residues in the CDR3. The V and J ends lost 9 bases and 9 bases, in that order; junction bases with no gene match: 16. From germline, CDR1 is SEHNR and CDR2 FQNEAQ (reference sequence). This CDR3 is CASDSSGGDGRPQHF. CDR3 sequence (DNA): TGTGCCAGTGACTCTTCAGGGGGCGACGGGCGGCCCCAGCATTTT.

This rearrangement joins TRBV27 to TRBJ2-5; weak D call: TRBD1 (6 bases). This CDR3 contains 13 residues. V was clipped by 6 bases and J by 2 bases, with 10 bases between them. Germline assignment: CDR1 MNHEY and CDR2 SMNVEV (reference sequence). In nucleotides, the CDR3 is TGTGCCAGCAGAGGACAGCCACAAGAGACCCAGTACTTC. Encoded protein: CASRGQPQETQYF.

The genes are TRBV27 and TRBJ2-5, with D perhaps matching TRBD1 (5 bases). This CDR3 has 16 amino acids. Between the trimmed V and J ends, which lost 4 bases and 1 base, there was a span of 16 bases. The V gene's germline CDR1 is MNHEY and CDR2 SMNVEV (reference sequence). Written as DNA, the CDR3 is TGTGCCAGCAGTTCCCTTCTTAGGGGCCCCCAAGAGACCCAGTACTTC. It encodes CASSSLLRGPQETQYF.

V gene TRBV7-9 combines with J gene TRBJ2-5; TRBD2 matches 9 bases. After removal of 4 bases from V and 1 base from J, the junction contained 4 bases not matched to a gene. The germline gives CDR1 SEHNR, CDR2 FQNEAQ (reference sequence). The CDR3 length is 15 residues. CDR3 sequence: CASSSTTSGQETQYF. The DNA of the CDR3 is TGTGCCAGCAGCTCTACGACTAGCGGCCAAGAGACCCAGTACTTC.

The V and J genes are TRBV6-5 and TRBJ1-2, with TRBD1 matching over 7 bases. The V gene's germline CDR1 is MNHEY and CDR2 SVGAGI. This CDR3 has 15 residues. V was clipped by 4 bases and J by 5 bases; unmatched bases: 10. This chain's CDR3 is CASSFTRTGSYGYTF. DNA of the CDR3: TGTGCCAGCAGTTTCACAAGGACAGGCTCTTATGGCTACACCTTC.

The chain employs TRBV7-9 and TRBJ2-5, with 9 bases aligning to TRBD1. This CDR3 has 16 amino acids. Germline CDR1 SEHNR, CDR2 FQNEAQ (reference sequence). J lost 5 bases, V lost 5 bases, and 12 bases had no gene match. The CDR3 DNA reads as TGTGCCAGCAGCCAGGACAGGGGCATCCAGCGGGAGACCCAGTACTTC. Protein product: CASSQDRGIQRETQYF.

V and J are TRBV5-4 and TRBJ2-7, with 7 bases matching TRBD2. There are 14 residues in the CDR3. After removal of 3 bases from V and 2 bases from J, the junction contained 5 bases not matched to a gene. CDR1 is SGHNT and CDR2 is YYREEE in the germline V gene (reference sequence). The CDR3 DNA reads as TGTGCCAGCAGCTCGGGGAGCGGGACCTACGAGCAGTACTTC. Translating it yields CASSSGSGTYEQYF.

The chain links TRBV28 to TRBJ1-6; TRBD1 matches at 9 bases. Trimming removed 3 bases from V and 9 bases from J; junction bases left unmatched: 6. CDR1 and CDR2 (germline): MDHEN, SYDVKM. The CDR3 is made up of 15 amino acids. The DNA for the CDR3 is TGTGCCAGCAGTTTTGTCGGGACAGGGCGTTCACCCCTCCACTTT. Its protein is CASSFVGTGRSPLHF.

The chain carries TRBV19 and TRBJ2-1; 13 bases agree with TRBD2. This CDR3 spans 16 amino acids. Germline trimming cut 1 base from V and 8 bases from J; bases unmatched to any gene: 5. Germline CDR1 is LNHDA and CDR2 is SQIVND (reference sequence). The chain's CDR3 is CASSIVGLAGRHEQFF. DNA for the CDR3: TGTGCCAGTAGTATAGTGGGACTAGCGGGGAGGCATGAGCAGTTCTTC.

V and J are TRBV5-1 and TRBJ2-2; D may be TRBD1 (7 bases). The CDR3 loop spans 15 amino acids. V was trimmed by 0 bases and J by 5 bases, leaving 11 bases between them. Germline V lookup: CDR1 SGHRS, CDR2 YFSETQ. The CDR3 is CASSLASGGTGELFF. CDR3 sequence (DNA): TGCGCCAGCAGCTTGGCTTCAGGGGGGACCGGGGAGCTGTTTTTT.

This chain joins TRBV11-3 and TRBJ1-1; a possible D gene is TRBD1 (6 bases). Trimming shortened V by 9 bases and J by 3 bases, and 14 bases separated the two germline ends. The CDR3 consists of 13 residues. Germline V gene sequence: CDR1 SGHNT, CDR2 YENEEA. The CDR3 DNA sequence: TGTGCCAGACCTCGGGGGGGGCACACTGAAGCTTTCTTT. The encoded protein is CARPRGGHTEAFF. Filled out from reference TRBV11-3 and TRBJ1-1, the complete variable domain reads EAGVVQSPRYKIIEKKQPVAFWCNPISGHNTLYWYLQNLGQGPELLIRYENEEAVDDSQLPKDRFSAERLKGVDSTLKIQPAELGDSAVYLCARPRGGHTEAFFGQGTRLTVV.

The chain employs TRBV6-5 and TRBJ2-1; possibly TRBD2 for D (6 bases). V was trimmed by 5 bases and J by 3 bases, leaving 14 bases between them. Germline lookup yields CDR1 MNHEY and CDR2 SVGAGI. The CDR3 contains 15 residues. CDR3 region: CASSKWLASYNEQFF. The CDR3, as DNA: TGTGCCAGCAGTAAGTGGCTAGCGAGCTACAATGAGCAGTTCTTC.

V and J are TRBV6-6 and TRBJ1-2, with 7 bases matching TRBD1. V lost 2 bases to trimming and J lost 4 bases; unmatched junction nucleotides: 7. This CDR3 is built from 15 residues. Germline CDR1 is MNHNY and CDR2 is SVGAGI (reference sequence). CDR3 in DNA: TGTGCCAGCAGTTACCCGGGACAGACAATCTATGGCTACACCTTC. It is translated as CASSYPGQTIYGYTF.

This chain's CDR3 is CASSQAALRTGAREQYF. Here the CDR3 DNA reads TGTGCCAGCAGCCAAGCCGCCTTACGGACAGGGGCTCGCGAGCAGTACTTC. The chain recombines TRBV3-1 (or the pseudogene TRBV3-2) with TRBJ2-7; TRBD1 matches at 9 bases. With 1 base clipped from V and 6 bases from J, the junction kept 13 bases outside the gene matches. CDR1 and CDR2 (germline): LGHDT, YNNKEL (reference sequence). This CDR3 region has 17 residues.

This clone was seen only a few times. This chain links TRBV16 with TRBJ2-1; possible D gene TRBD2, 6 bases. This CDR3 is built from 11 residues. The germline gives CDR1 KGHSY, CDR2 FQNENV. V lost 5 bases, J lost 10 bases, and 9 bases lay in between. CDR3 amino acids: CASSNRGEQFF. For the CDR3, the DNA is TGTGCCAGCAGCAACCGGGGGGAGCAGTTCTTC. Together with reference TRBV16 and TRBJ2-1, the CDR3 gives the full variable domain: GEEVAQTPKHLVRGEGQKAKLYCAPIKGHSYVFWYQQVLKNEFKFLISFQNENVFDETGMPKERFSAKCLPNSPCSLEIQATKLEDSAVYFCASSNRGEQFFGPGTRLTVL.

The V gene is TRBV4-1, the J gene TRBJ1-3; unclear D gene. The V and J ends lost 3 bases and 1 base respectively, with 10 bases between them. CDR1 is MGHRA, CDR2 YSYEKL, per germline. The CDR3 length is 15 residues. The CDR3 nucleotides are TGCGCCAGCAGCCAGCTCGAGAGTTCTGGAAACACCATATATTTT. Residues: CASSQLESSGNTIYF.

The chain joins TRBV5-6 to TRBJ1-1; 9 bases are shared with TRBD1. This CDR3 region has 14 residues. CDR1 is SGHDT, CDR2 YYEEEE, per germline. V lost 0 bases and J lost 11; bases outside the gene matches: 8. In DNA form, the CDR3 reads TGTGCCAGCAGCTTGGGGGGACAGGGCCGGACGGCTTTCTTT. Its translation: CASSLGGQGRTAFF.

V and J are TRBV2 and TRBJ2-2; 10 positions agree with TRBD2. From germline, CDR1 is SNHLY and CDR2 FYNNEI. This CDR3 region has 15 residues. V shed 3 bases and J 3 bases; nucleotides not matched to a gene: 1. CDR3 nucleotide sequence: TGTGCCAGCAGTGAGCTAGCGGGGGACACCGGGGAGCTGTTTTTT. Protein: CASSELAGDTGELFF. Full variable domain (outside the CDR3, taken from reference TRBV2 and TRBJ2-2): EPEVTQTPSHQVTQMGQEVILRCVPISNHLYFYWYRQILGQKVEFLVSFYNNEISEKSEIFDDQFSVERPDGSNFTLKIRSTKLEDSAMYFCASSELAGDTGELFFGEGSRLTVL.